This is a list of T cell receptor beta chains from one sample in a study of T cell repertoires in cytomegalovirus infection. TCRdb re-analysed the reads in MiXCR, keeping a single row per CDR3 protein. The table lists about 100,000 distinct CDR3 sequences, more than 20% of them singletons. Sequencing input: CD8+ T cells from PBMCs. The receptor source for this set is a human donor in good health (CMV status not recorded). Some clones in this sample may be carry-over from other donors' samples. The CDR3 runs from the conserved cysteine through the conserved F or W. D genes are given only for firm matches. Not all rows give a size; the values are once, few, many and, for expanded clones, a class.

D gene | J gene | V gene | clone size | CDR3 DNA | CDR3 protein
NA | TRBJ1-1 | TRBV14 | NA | TGTGCCAGCAGCCAAGTTTTAGGCCTGGGCACTGAAGCTTTCTTT | CASSQVLGLGTEAFF
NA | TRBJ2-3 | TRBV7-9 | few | TGTGCCAGCAGCGCGACCGATAGTAGCACAGATACGCAGTATTTT | CASSATDSSTDTQYF
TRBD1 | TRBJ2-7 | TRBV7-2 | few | TGTGCCAGCAGCGCGGGACAGGGGGCGGACGAGCAGTACTTC | CASSAGQGADEQYF
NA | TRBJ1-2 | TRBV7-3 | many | TGTGCCAGCAGCCCCTTTAAGGGGGGGTCTGCATTCTATGGCTACACCTTC | CASSPFKGGSAFYGYTF
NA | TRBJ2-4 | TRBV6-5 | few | TGTGCCAGCAGTCCAAGGGAACTGGGGGCCAAAAACATTCAGTACTTC | CASSPRELGAKNIQYF
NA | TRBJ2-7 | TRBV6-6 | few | TGTGCCAGCAGTCCCTCACGGTGGTCCTACGAGCAGTACTTC | CASSPSRWSYEQYF
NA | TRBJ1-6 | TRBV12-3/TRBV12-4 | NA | TGTGCCAGCAGTCCCGGGTCACCCCTCCACTTT | CASSPGSPLHF
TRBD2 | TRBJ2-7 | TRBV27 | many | TGTGCCAGCAGTCCTGGACTAGCGGACGAGCAGTACTTC | CASSPGLADEQYF
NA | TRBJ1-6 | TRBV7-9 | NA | TGTGCCAGCAGCCCAGTTCAAGGGGGGGGCAATAATTCACCCCTCCACTTT | CASSPVQGGGNNSPLHF
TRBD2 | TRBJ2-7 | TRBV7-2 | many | TGTGCCAGCAGCTCCCGGACTAGCGGGAGCTCCTACGAGCAGTACTTC | CASSSRTSGSSYEQYF
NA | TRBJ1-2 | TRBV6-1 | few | TGTGCCAGCAGTCCTCCTTCGGGCAGCTATGGCTACACCTTC | CASSPPSGSYGYTF
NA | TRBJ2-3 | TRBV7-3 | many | TGTGCCAGCAGCCCCCAGGGATACACAGATACGCAGTATTTT | CASSPQGYTDTQYF